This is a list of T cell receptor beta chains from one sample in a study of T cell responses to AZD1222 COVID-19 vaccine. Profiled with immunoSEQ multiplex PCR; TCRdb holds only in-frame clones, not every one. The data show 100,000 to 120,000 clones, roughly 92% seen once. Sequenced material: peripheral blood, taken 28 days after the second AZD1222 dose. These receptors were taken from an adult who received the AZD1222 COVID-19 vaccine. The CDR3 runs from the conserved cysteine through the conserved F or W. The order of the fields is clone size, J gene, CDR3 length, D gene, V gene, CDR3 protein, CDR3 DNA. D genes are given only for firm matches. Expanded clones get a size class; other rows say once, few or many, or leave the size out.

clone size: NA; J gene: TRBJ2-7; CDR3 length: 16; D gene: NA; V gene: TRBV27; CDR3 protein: CASSLSWQAKDYEQYF; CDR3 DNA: TGTGCCAGCAGTTTAAGTTGGCAGGCGAAAGACTACGAGCAGTACTTC
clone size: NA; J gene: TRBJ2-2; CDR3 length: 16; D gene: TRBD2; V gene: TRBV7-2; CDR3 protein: CASNPSAGGNTGELFF; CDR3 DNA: TGTGCCAGCAACCCATCAGCGGGGGGAAACACCGGGGAGCTGTTTTTT
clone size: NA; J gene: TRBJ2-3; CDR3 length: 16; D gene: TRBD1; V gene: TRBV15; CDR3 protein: CATSSRQGQGTDTQYF; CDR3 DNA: TGTGCCACCAGCAGCCGACAGGGGCAGGGCACAGATACGCAGTATTTT
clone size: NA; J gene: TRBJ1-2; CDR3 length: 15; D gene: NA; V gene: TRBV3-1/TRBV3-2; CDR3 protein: CASSQPGAGVFGYTF; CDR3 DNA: TGTGCCAGCAGCCAACCCGGGGCAGGGGTTTTCGGCTACACCTTC
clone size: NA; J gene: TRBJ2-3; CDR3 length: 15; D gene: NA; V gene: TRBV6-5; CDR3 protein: CASSYLTTSTDTQYF; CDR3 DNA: TGTGCCAGCAGTTACCTGACAACTAGCACAGATACGCAGTATTTT
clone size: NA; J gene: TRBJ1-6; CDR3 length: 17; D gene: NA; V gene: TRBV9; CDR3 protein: CASSPQFGWQLNSPLHF; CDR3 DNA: TGTGCCAGCAGCCCTCAATTTGGGTGGCAGCTAAATTCACCCCTCCACTTT
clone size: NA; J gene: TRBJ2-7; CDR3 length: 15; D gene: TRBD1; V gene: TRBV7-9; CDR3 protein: CASSLGGQGRYEQYF; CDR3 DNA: TGTGCCAGCAGCTTGGGGGGACAGGGGAGATACGAGCAGTACTTC
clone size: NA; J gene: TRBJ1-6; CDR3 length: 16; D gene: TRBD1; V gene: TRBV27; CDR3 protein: CASRRNDAGGDSPLHF; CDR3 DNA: TGTGCCAGCAGAAGGAACGACGCAGGGGGTGATTCACCCCTCCACTTT
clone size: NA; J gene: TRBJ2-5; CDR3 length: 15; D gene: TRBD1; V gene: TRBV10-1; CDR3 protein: CASSPADRDKETQYF; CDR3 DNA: TGCGCCAGCAGTCCGGCCGACAGGGATAAGGAGACCCAGTACTTC
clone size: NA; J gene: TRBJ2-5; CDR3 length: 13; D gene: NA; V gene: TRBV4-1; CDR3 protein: CASSQGPPETQYF; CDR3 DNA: TGCGCCAGCAGCCAAGGCCCCCCAGAGACCCAGTACTTC
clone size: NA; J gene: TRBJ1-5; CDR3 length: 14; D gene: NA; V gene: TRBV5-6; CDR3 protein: CASSESGRNQPQHF; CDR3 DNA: TGTGCCAGCAGCGAATCTGGACGTAATCAGCCCCAGCATTTT
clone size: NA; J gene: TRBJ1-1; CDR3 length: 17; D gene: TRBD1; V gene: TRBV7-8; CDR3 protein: CASSPAGTGARYTEAFF; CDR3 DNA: TGTGCCAGCAGCCCCGCGGGGACAGGGGCCAGATACACTGAAGCTTTCTTT
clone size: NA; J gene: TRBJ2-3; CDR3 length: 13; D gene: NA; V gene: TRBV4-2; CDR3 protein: CASSQGSTDTQYF; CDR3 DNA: TGTGCCAGCAGCCAAGGATCCACAGATACGCAGTATTTT
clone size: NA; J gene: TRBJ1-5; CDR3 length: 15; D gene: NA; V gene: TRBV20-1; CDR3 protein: CSASPGDGSNQPQHF; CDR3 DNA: TGCAGTGCTAGTCCGGGGGATGGAAGCAATCAGCCCCAGCATTTT
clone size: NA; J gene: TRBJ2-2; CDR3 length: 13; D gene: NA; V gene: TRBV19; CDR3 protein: CASSILATGELFF; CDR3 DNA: TGTGCCAGTAGTATCCTAGCCACCGGGGAGCTGTTTTTT
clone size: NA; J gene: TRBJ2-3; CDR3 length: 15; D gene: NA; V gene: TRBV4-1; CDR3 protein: CASSQELEIIGTQYF; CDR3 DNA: TGCGCCAGCAGCCAAGAGTTAGAAATTATCGGTACGCAGTATTTT
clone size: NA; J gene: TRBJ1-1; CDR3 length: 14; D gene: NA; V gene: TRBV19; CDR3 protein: CASTHKTFNTEAFF; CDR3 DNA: TGTGCCAGTACCCACAAGACCTTTAACACTGAAGCTTTCTTT
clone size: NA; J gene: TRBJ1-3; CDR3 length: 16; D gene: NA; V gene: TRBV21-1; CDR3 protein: CASSKMGDRSGNTIYF; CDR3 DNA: TGTGCCAGCAGCAAGATGGGGGATCGCTCTGGAAACACCATATATTTT
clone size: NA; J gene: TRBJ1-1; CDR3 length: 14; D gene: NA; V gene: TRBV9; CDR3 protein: CASSALQDGTEAFF; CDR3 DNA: TGTGCCAGCAGCGCCCTACAGGACGGGACTGAAGCTTTCTTT
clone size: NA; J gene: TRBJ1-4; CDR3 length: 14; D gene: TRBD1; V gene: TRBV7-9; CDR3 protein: CASSLTGGDEKLFF; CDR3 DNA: TGTGCCAGCAGTTTGACAGGGGGGGATGAAAAACTGTTTTTT
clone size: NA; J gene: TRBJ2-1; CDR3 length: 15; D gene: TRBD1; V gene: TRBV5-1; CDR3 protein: CASSLQGAGYNEQFF; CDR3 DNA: TGCGCCAGCAGCTTACAGGGGGCTGGCTACAATGAGCAGTTCTTC
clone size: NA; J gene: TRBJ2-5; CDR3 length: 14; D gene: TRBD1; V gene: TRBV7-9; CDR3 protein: CASSPDRGWGTQYF; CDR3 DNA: TGTGCCAGCAGCCCCGACAGGGGGTGGGGGACCCAGTACTTC
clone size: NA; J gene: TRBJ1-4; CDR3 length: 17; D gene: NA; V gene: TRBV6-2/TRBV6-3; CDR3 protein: CASSYSSTRAQGEKLFF; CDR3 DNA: TGTGCCAGCAGTTACTCGAGTACCCGGGCCCAGGGAGAAAAACTGTTTTTT
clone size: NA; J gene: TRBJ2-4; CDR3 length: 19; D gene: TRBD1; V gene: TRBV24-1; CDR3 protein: CATSDFRDRGRRAKNIQYF; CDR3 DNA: TGTGCCACCAGTGACTTCCGGGACAGGGGGCGCCGGGCCAAAAACATTCAGTACTTC
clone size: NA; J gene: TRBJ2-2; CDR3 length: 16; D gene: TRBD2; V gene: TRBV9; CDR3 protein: CASSVRAGGTSGELFF; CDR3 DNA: TGTGCCAGCAGCGTCCGAGCGGGGGGCACTTCCGGGGAGCTGTTTTTT
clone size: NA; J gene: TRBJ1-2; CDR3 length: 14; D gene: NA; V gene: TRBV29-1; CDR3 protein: CSAAKDGNYYGYTF; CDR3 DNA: TGCAGCGCAGCCAAGGACGGAAATTACTATGGCTACACCTTC
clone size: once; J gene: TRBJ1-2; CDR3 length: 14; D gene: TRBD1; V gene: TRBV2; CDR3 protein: CASKNGDSYYGYTF; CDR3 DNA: TGTGCCAGCAAGAACGGGGACAGCTACTATGGCTACACCTTC
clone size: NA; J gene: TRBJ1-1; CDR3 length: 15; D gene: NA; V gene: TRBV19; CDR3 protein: CASSQWAGMNTEAFF; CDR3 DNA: TGTGCCAGTAGCCAGTGGGCAGGCATGAACACTGAAGCTTTCTTT
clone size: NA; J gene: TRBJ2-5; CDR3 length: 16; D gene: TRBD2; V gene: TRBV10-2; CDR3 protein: CASSESLAGGVETQYF; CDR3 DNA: TGCGCCAGCAGTGAGTCTCTAGCGGGGGGAGTAGAGACCCAGTACTTC
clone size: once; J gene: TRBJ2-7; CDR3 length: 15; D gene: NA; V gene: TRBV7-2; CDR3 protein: CASSQTFLAPYEQYF; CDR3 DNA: TGTGCCAGCAGTCAGACCTTCCTGGCCCCCTACGAGCAGTACTTC
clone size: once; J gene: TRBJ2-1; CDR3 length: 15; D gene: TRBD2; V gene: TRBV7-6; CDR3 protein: CASMRAGESYNEQFF; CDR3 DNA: TGTGCCAGCATGCGAGCGGGGGAGTCCTACAATGAGCAGTTCTTC
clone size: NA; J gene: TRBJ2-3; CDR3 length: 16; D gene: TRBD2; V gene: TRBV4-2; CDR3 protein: CASSQLGLRGVDTQYF; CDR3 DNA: TGTGCCAGCAGCCAGCTGGGACTCCGGGGGGTAGATACGCAGTATTTT
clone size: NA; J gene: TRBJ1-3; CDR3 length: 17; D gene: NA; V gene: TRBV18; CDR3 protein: CASSPRVGAISGNTIYF; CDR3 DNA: TGTGCCAGCTCACCACGCGTGGGGGCCATCTCTGGAAACACCATATATTTT
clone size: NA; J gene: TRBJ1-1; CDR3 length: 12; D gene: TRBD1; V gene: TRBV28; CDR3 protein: CASGTENTEAFF; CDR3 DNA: TGTGCCAGCGGGACAGAGAACACTGAAGCTTTCTTT
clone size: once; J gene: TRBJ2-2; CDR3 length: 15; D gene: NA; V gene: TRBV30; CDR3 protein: CAWYSQGKNTGELFF; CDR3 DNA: TGTGCCTGGTATTCACAGGGAAAGAACACCGGGGAGCTGTTTTTT
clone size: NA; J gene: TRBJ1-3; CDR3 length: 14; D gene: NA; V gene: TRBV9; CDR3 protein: CASSVSHAGNTIYF; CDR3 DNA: TGTGCCAGCAGCGTATCCCACGCTGGAAACACCATATATTTT
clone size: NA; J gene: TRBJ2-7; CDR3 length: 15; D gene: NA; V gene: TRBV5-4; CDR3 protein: CASSFPGFLSYEQYF; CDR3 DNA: TGTGCCAGCAGCTTCCCAGGTTTCCTATCCTACGAGCAGTACTTC
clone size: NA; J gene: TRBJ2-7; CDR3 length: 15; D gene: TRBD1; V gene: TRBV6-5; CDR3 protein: CASSLNPGQNYEQYF; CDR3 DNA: TGTGCCAGCAGTCTTAATCCGGGACAGAACTACGAGCAGTACTTC
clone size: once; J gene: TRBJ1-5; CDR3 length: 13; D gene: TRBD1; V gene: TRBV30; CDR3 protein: CAWTTGGSQPQHF; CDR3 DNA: TGTGCCTGGACGACAGGGGGCTCTCAGCCCCAGCATTTT
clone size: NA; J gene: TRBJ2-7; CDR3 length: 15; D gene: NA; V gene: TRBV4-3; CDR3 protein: CASSHSDGRIYEQYF; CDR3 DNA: TGCGCCAGCAGCCACTCGGACGGGCGGATCTACGAGCAGTACTTC
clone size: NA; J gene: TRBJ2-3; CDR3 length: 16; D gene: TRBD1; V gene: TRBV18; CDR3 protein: CASSRSRQGASDTQYF; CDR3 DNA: TGTGCCAGCTCACGCAGTAGACAGGGGGCTTCAGATACGCAGTATTTT
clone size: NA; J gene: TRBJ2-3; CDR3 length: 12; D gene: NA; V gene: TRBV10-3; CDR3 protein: CAISSSTDTQYF; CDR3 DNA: TGTGCCATCAGTAGCAGCACAGATACGCAGTATTTT
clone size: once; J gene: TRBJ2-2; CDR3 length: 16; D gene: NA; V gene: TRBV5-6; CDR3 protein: CASSFAGRGNTGELFF; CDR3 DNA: TGTGCCAGCAGCTTTGCTGGTCGGGGTAACACCGGGGAGCTGTTTTTT
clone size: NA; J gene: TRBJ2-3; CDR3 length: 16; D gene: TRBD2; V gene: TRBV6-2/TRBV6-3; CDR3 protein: CASSYGASGSTDTQYF; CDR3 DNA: TGTGCCAGCAGTTATGGGGCTAGCGGAAGCACAGATACGCAGTATTTT
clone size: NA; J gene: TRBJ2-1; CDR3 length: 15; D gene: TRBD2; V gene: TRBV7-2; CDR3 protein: CASSLYGGSYNEQFF; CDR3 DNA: TGTGCCAGCAGCTTATACGGGGGGTCCTACAATGAGCAGTTCTTC
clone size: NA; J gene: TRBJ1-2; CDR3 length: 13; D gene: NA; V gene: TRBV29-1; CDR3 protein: CSGWTQGLYGYTF; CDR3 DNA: TGCAGCGGCTGGACACAGGGTCTTTATGGCTACACCTTC
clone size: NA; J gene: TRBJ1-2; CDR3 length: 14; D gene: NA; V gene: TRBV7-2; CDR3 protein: CASSAVPGGDGYTF; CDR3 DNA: TGTGCCAGCAGCGCCGTTCCGGGAGGGGATGGCTACACCTTC
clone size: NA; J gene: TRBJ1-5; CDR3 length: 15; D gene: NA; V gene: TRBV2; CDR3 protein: CASRAVGGHVEPQHF; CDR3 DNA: TGTGCCAGCAGGGCTGTGGGAGGGCACGTCGAGCCCCAGCATTTT
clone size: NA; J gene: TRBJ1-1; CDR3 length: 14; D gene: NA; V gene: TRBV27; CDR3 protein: CASSRRDSVHEAFF; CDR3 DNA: TGTGCCAGCAGTCGTCGCGACAGCGTGCATGAAGCTTTCTTT
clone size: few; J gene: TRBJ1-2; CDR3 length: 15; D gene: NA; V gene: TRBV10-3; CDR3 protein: CAISVGPRVAYGYTF; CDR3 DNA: TGTGCCATCAGTGTCGGCCCCAGGGTGGCCTATGGCTACACCTTC
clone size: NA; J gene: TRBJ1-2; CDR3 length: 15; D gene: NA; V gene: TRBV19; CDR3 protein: CASSNRGAGIYGYTF; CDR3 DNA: TGTGCCAGTAGTAACCGGGGGGCCGGGATCTATGGCTACACCTTC
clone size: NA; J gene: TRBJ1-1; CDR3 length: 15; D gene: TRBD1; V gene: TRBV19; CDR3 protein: CASSTTGPMNTEAFF; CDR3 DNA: TGTGCCAGTAGTACGACAGGGCCTATGAACACTGAAGCTTTCTTT
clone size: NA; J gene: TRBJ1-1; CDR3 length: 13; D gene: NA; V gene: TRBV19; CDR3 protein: CASSIAANTEAFF; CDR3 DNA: TGTGCCAGTAGTATCGCAGCGAACACTGAAGCTTTCTTT
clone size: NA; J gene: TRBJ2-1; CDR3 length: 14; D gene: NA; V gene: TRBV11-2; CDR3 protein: CASSLANFDNEQFF; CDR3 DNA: TGTGCCAGCAGCTTAGCAAACTTCGACAATGAGCAGTTCTTC
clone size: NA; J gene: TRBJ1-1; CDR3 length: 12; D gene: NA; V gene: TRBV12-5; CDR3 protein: CASGLEYTEAFF; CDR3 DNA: TGTGCTAGTGGTTTGGAATACACTGAAGCTTTCTTT
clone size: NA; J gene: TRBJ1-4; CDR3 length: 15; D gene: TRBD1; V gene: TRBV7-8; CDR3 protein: CASSDGGQGNEKLFF; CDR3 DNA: TGTGCCAGCAGCGATGGGGGACAGGGAAATGAAAAACTGTTTTTT